Listed below are T cell receptor beta chains from one sample, sequenced in a study of blood T cell repertoires in COVID-19. The data were produced by immunoSEQ multiplex PCR, yet TCRdb's version contains in-frame clones alone and is incomplete. The data contain over 45,000 clones, about nine tenths of them singletons. The source material was peripheral blood. These receptors originate from a man between 50 and 59 years old with active COVID-19. The conserved cysteine and the conserved F or W are not part of the CDR3 here.

V gene	J gene	CDR3 protein
TRBV7-2	TRBJ1-1	ASSFTSFDTEAF
TRBV6-5	TRBJ1-1	ASSIQTGLNTEAF
TRBV4-1	TRBJ2-7	ASSQTGTGLAYEQY
TRBV11-3	TRBJ2-5	ASSPSHETQY
TRBV6-5	TRBJ2-3	ASSYGRTDTQY
TRBV3-1/TRBV3-2	TRBJ1-2	ASSSRLQGNGYT
TRBV3-1/TRBV3-2	TRBJ1-2	ASSQDEYGYT
TRBV7-2	TRBJ1-5	ASSLRGGAVGNQPQH
TRBV7-2	TRBJ2-1	ASSLAGTFNEQF
TRBV15	TRBJ1-4	ATSRGGTGMDEKLF
TRBV12-3/TRBV12-4	TRBJ1-3	ASSLGHGSAYY